This T cell receptor (beta chain) is drawn from a study of OX40 agonist ivuxolimab in advanced cancers. Study context: Patients were infused with ivuxolimab every 2 weeks at 0.01 to 10 mg/kg. From about 23 to 85 years was the age range, with a mean of roughly 64 years, and around 84% were male.

The V end was cut by 7 bases, the J end by 3 bases, with 9 bases between. Per the germline V gene, CDR1 is SNHLY and CDR2 is FYNNEI. This CDR3 has 12 residues. Using immunoSEQ multiplex PCR, the repertoire was profiled, and TCRdb retains in-frame clones only, with some absent. The sample gives approximately 66,000 clones, approximately 86% of which show up once; 0.65% to 0.9% is in the top ten. Autoimmune disease history or systemic immunosuppression meant exclusion. Blood specimens came from baseline, cycle 4 day 1, and cycle 7 day 1. The source is an adult with an advanced solid tumor such as melanoma, head and neck, liver or kidney cancer. This rearrangement joins TRBV2 to TRBJ1-2, with D possibly being TRBD1 (5 bases). Here the sequenced sample was CD4+ or CD8+ T cells sorted from blood, taken in a trial of the OX40 agonist ivuxolimab. The CDR3 here is CASNAGYYGYTF. CDR3 in DNA: TGTGCCAGCAACGCAGGGTACTATGGCTACACCTTC.